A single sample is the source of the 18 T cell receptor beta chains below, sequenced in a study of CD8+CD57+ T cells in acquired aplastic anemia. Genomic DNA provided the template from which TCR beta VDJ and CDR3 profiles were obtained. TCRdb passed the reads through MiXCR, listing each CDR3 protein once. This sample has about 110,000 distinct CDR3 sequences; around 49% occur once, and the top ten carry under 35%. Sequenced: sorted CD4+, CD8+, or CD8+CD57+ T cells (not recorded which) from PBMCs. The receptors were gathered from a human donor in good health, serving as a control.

CDR3 DNA: TGTGCCAGCACTAATGGACTAGCGGGGGGGCCGGGGGAGACCCAGTACTTC. Translation: CASTNGLAGGPGETQYF. The chain couples TRBV2 to TRBJ2-5; 15 positions agree with TRBD2. The CDR3 loop spans 17 amino acids. V gave up 7 bases and J gave up 5 bases; unmatched junction bases: 11. CDR1 is SNHLY and CDR2 is FYNNEI in the germline V gene. Full variable domain (missing parts from reference TRBV2 and TRBJ2-5): EPEVTQTPSHQVTQMGQEVILRCVPISNHLYFYWYRQILGQKVEFLVSFYNNEISEKSEIFDDQFSVERPDGSNFTLKIRSTKLEDSAMYFCASTNGLAGGPGETQYFGPGTRLLVL.

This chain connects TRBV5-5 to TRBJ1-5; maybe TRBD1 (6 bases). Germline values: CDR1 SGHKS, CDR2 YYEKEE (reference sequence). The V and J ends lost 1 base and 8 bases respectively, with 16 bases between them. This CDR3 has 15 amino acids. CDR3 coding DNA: TGTGCCAGCAGCTTGCGCGGGGGGGCAGGGAAGCCCCAGCATTTT. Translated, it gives CASSLRGGAGKPQHF.

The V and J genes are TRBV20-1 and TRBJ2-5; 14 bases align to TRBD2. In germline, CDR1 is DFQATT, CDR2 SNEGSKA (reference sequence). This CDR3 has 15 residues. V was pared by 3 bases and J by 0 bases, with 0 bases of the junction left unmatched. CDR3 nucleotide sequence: TGCAGTGCTAGGGGACTAGCGGGGGACCAAGAGACCCAGTACTTC. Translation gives CSARGLAGDQETQYF.

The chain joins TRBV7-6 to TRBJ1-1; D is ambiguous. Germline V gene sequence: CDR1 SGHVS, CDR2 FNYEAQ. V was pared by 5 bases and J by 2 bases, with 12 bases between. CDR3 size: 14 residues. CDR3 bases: TGTGCCAGCAGCGACTGGTCGGGAAACACTGAAGCTTTCTTT. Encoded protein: CASSDWSGNTEAFF.

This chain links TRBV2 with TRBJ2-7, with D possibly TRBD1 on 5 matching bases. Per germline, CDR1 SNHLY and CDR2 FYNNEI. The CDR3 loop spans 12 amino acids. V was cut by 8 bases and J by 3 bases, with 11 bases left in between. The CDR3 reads CASGANLYEQYF. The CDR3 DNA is TGTGCCAGCGGGGCAAATCTCTACGAGCAGTACTTC.

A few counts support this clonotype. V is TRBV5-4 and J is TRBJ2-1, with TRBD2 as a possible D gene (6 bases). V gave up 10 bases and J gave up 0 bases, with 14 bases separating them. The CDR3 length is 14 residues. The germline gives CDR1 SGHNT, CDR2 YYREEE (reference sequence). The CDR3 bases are TGTGCCGGGGGGTTCCAGAACTCCTACAATGAGCAGTTCTTC. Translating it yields CAGGFQNSYNEQFF.

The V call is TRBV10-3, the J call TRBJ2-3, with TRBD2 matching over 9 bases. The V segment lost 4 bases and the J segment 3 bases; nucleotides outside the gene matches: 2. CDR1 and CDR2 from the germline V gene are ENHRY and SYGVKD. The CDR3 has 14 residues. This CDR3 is CAISVGLATDTQYF. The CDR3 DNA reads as TGTGCCATCAGTGTGGGACTAGCAACAGATACGCAGTATTTT.

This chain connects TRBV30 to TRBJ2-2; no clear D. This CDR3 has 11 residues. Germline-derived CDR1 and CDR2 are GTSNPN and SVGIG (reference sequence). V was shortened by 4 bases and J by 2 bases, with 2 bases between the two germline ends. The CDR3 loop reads CAWTNTGELFF. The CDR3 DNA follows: TGTGCCTGGACTAACACCGGGGAGCTGTTTTTT. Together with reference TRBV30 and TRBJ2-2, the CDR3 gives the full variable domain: SQTIHQWPATLVQPVGSPLSLECTVEGTSNPNLYWYRQAAGRGLQLLFYSVGIGQISSEVPQNLSASRPQDRQFILSSKKLLLSDSGFYLCAWTNTGELFFGEGSRLTVL.

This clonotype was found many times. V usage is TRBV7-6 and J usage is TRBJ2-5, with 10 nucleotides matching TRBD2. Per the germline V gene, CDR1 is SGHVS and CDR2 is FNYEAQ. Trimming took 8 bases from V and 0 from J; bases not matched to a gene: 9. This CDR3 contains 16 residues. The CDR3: CASGQPLAGYQETQYF. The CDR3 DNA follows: TGTGCCAGCGGACAGCCACTAGCGGGGTACCAAGAGACCCAGTACTTC.

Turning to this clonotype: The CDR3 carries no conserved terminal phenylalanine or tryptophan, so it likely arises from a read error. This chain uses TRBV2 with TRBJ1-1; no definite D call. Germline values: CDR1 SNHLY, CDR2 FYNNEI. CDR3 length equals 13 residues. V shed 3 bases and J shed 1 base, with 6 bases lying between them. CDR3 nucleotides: TGTGCCAGCAGTGAGTGGGGGAACACTGAAGCTTTCCTT. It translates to CASSEWGNTEAFL.

The CDR3 region has the DNA TGCAGCGTTGAAACAGGGGGCACGGACTATGGCTACACCTTC. It codes for CSVETGGTDYGYTF. This chain connects TRBV29-1 to TRBJ1-2, with 9 positions matching TRBD1. Trimming at V came to 2 bases and at J to 3 bases, leaving 4 bases not matched to a gene. Germline values: CDR1 SQVTM, CDR2 ANQGSEA. The CDR3 has 14 amino acids. Based on the CDR3 plus reference TRBV29-1 and TRBJ1-2, the full variable domain is SAVISQKPSRDICQRGTSLTIQCQVDSQVTMMFWYRQQPGQSLTLIATANQGSEATYESGFVIDKFPISRPNLTFSTLTVSNMSPEDSSIYLCSVETGGTDYGYTFGSGTRLTVV.

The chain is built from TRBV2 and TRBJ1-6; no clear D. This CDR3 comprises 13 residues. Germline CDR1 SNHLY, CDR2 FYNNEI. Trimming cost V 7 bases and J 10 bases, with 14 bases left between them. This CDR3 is CASTPDERSPLHF. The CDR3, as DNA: TGTGCCAGCACTCCGGACGAGAGGTCACCCCTCCACTTT.

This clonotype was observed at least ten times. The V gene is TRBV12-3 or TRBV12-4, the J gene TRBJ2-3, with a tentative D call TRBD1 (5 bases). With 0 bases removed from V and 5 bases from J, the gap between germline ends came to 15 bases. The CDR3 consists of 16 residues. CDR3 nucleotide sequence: TGTGCCAGCAGTTTAGCAGAGACCGACAGTGTAGATACGCAGTATTTT. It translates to CASSLAETDSVDTQYF.

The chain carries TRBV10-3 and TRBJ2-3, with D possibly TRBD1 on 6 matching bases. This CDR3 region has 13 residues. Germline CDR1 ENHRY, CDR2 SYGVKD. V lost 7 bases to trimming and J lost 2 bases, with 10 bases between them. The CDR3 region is CAIMKGDTDTQYF. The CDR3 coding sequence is TGTGCCATCATGAAGGGGGACACAGATACGCAGTATTTT.

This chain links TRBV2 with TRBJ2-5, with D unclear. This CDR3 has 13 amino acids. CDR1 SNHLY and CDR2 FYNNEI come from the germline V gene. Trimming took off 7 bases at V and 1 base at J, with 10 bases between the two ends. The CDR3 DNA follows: TGTGCCAGCAAGGTCGAGATCCAAGAGACCCAGTACTTC. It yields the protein CASKVEIQETQYF.

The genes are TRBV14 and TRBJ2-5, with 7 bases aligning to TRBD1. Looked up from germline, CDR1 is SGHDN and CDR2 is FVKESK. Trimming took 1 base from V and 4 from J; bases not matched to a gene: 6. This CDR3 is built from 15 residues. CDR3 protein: CASSQVTGFRETQYF. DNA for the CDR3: TGTGCCAGCAGCCAAGTGACAGGGTTTCGAGAGACCCAGTACTTC.

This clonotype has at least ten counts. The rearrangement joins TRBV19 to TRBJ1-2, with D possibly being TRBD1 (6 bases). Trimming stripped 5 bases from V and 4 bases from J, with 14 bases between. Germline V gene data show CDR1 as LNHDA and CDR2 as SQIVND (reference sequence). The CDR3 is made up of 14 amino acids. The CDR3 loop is CASSENEGVYGYTF. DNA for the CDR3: TGTGCCAGTAGTGAAAATGAGGGGGTCTATGGCTACACCTTC.

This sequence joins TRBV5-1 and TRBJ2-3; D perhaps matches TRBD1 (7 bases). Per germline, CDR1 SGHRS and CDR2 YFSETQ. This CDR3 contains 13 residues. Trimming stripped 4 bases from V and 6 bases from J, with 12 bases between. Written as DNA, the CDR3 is TGCGCCAGCAGCCCACAGGGGAGGGATACGCAGTATTTT. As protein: CASSPQGRDTQYF.